Listed below are T cell receptor beta chains from one sample, sequenced in a study of identical twins. Each CDR3 protein gets one entry after TCRdb re-called the 5' RACE reads with MiXCR. The data hold 1.5 million to 2 million distinct CDR3 sequences, with around 33% observed a single time. The sample consisted of cord blood. These receptors came from a newborn girl in good health. Both conserved end residues are part of each CDR3. D genes are given only for firm matches. Expanded clones get a size class; other rows say once, few or many, or leave the size out.

D: NA
J: TRBJ2-3
size: NA
V: TRBV9
CDR3: CASSVVALGASTDTQYF
DNA: TGTGCCAGCAGCGTAGTAGCGCTGGGGGCGAGTACAGATACGCAGTATTTT

D: TRBD1
J: TRBJ1-1
size: few
V: TRBV5-1
CDR3: CASSSYPGQTSMNTEAFF
DNA: TGCGCCAGCAGCTCCTACCCGGGACAGACCTCTATGAACACTGAAGCTTTCTTT

D: NA
J: TRBJ2-3
size: many
V: TRBV4-2
CDR3: CASSQEVSGGVTRTDTQYF
DNA: TGTGCCAGCAGCCAAGAAGTTTCCGGGGGCGTGACTCGCACAGATACGCAGTATTTT

D: NA
J: TRBJ1-2
size: NA
V: TRBV27
CDR3: CASSQNRERHGHTF
DNA: TGTGCCAGCAGCCAAAACAGGGAGAGGCATGGCCACACCTTC

D: NA
J: TRBJ2-1
size: NA
V: TRBV4-2
CDR3: CASARDYNEQFF
DNA: TGTGCCAGCGCCCGTGACTACAATGAGCAGTTCTTC

D: NA
J: TRBJ2-3
size: NA
V: TRBV7-2
CDR3: CASSFPETGGREWSDTQYF
DNA: TGTGCCAGCAGCTTTCCCGAAACCGGCGGGCGGGAATGGTCGGATACGCAGTATTTT

D: NA
J: TRBJ1-5
size: few
V: TRBV2
CDR3: CASRIDANNQPQHF
DNA: TGTGCCAGCAGAATTGACGCAAACAATCAGCCCCAGCATTTT

D: NA
J: TRBJ2-2
size: NA
V: TRBV13
CDR3: CASSLGGHFSGQNTGELFF
DNA: TGTGCCAGCAGCTTAGGGGGCCACTTTTCGGGACAGAACACCGGGGAGCTGTTTTTT

D: NA
J: TRBJ1-2
size: NA
V: TRBV29-1
CDR3: CSVVDGLKYGYTF
DNA: TGCAGCGTTGTGGACGGACTGAAATATGGCTACACCTTC

D: NA
J: TRBJ1-5
size: once
V: TRBV6-1
CDR3: CANPGHSNQPQHF
DNA: TGTGCCAACCCGGGACATAGCAATCAGCCCCAGCATTTT

D: TRBD2
J: TRBJ2-1
size: few
V: TRBV15
CDR3: CATSRGLPGNEQFF
DNA: TGTGCCACCAGCAGGGGACTACCGGGCAATGAGCAGTTCTTC

D: TRBD2
J: TRBJ2-7
size: few
V: TRBV7-2
CDR3: CASSLAASGSSYEQYF
DNA: TGTGCCAGCAGCTTAGCAGCTAGCGGGTCATCCTACGAGCAGTACTTC

D: NA
J: TRBJ2-3
size: few
V: TRBV20-1
CDR3: CSARDRLTDTQYF
DNA: TGCAGTGCTAGAGATCGGCTCACAGATACGCAGTATTTT

D: NA
J: TRBJ2-7
size: few
V: TRBV2
CDR3: CASRELVATYEQYF
DNA: TGTGCCAGCAGGGAGCTAGTCGCGACCTACGAGCAGTACTTC

D: NA
J: TRBJ2-4
size: NA
V: TRBV5-5
CDR3: CASSLQGDHEYF
DNA: TGTGCCAGCAGCTTACAGGGAGATCACGAGTACTTC

D: NA
J: TRBJ1-2
size: NA
V: TRBV12-3/TRBV12-4
CDR3: CASSWGGRGYGYTF
DNA: TGTGCCAGCAGTTGGGGGGGGAGGGGATATGGCTACACCTTC

D: NA
J: TRBJ1-1
size: few
V: TRBV27
CDR3: CASSPKRGSLGGAFF
DNA: TGTGCCAGCAGCCCGAAAAGAGGATCTCTCGGTGGAGCTTTCTTT

D: TRBD1
J: TRBJ1-1
size: NA
V: TRBV29-1
CDR3: CSVGVGTDLTEAFF
DNA: TGCAGCGTTGGAGTTGGGACAGACCTCACTGAAGCTTTCTTT

D: NA
J: TRBJ1-6
size: NA
V: TRBV6-6
CDR3: CASSYSGRGAGNSPLHF
DNA: TGTGCCAGCAGTTACTCGGGACGGGGCGCTGGTAATTCACCCCTCCACTTT

D: TRBD2
J: TRBJ2-3
size: NA
V: TRBV13
CDR3: CASSLALAGTSSTGTQYF
DNA: TGTGCCAGCAGCTTAGCGCTAGCGGGAACGTCTAGCACAGGTACGCAGTATTTT

D: NA
J: TRBJ2-1
size: NA
V: TRBV25-1
CDR3: CASSDLSERSYNEQFF
DNA: TGTGCCAGCAGTGATCTTAGCGAGAGGTCCTACAATGAGCAGTTCTTC

D: TRBD1
J: TRBJ2-7
size: few
V: TRBV12-3/TRBV12-4
CDR3: CASSLGPTTGREQYF
DNA: TGTGCCAGCAGTTTAGGACCCACGACAGGGCGGGAGCAGTACTTC

D: TRBD1
J: TRBJ2-1
size: NA
V: TRBV4-1
CDR3: CASSLIRDREGNEQFF
DNA: TGCGCCAGCAGCCTTATCCGGGACAGAGAGGGCAATGAGCAGTTCTTC

D: NA
J: TRBJ2-7
size: NA
V: TRBV6-2/TRBV6-3
CDR3: CASSRGTSEQYF
DNA: TGTGCCAGCAGTCGCGGGACGTCCGAGCAGTACTTC

D: NA
J: TRBJ1-5
size: NA
V: TRBV11-1
CDR3: CASSLVGRAVVNQPQHF
DNA: TGTGCCAGCAGCTTAGTAGGCCGGGCGGTAGTCAATCAGCCCCAGCATTTT

D: TRBD1
J: TRBJ1-5
size: few
V: TRBV12-3/TRBV12-4
CDR3: CASSLMGQGPNQPQHF
DNA: TGTGCCAGCAGTTTGATGGGACAGGGCCCCAATCAGCCCCAGCATTTT

D: NA
J: TRBJ1-1
size: NA
V: TRBV12-3/TRBV12-4
CDR3: CASRRMSQGNTEAFF
DNA: TGTGCCAGCCGTCGGATGTCGCAGGGGAACACTGAAGCTTTCTTT

D: NA
J: TRBJ2-3
size: few
V: TRBV11-2
CDR3: CASSLRWSTDTQYF
DNA: TGTGCCAGCAGCTTACGTTGGAGCACAGATACGCAGTATTTT

D: TRBD1
J: TRBJ2-5
size: few
V: TRBV11-2
CDR3: CASSTRQGPETQYF
DNA: TGTGCCAGCAGCACCCGACAGGGGCCGGAGACCCAGTACTTC

D: NA
J: TRBJ1-2
size: NA
V: TRBV18
CDR3: CASSPWADGYTF
DNA: TGTGCCAGCTCACCATGGGCCGATGGCTACACCTTC

D: NA
J: TRBJ2-3
size: few
V: TRBV5-1
CDR3: CASSLPETADTQYF
DNA: TGCGCCAGCAGCTTGCCCGAGACGGCAGATACGCAGTATTTT

D: NA
J: TRBJ2-1
size: NA
V: TRBV30
CDR3: CAWVGGSRDNEQFF
DNA: TGTGCCTGGGTGGGTGGTTCTCGGGACAATGAGCAGTTCTTC

D: NA
J: TRBJ2-5
size: few
V: TRBV28
CDR3: CASSDTSRAEETQYF
DNA: TGTGCCAGCAGTGACACTAGCAGGGCAGAGGAGACCCAGTACTTC

D: TRBD1
J: TRBJ1-6
size: NA
V: TRBV14
CDR3: CASSPWTGTNSPPHF
DNA: TGTGCCAGCAGCCCCTGGACAGGGACTAATTCACCCCCCCACTTT

D: TRBD2
J: TRBJ2-1
size: NA
V: TRBV7-2
CDR3: CASSLEPARPGLDRNEQFF
DNA: TGTGCCAGCAGCTTAGAGCCCGCGAGGCCGGGACTAGATAGGAATGAGCAGTTCTTC

D: TRBD1
J: TRBJ2-7
size: few
V: TRBV4-1
CDR3: CASSQGQGALYEQYF
DNA: TGCGCCAGCAGCCAAGGACAGGGGGCTTTATACGAGCAGTACTTC

D: TRBD2
J: TRBJ2-3
size: few
V: TRBV10-3
CDR3: CAISEGTRRDTQYF
DNA: TGTGCCATCAGTGAGGGGACTAGAAGGGATACGCAGTATTTT

D: TRBD2
J: TRBJ2-6
size: NA
V: TRBV25-1
CDR3: CASSRLAGGSGANVLTF
DNA: TGTGCCAGCAGTCGGCTAGCGGGAGGTTCTGGGGCCAACGTCCTGACTTTC

D: TRBD2
J: TRBJ2-1
size: many
V: TRBV5-1
CDR3: CASSPALAGNYNEQFF
DNA: TGCGCCAGCAGCCCGGCTCTAGCGGGAAACTACAATGAGCAGTTCTTC

D: NA
J: TRBJ2-1
size: NA
V: TRBV6-1
CDR3: CASSETSFVMGGLWFF
DNA: TGTGCCAGCAGTGAAACCTCATTTGTCATGGGGGGCTTGTGGTTCTTC

D: NA
J: TRBJ1-2
size: few
V: TRBV5-6
CDR3: CASSLVLGTYGYTF
DNA: TGTGCCAGCAGCTTGGTGCTGGGGACCTATGGCTACACCTTC

D: NA
J: TRBJ1-4
size: NA
V: TRBV5-1
CDR3: CASSLASGTDNEKLFF
DNA: TGCGCCAGCAGCTTGGCATCCGGGACGGATAATGAAAAACTGTTTTTT

D: NA
J: TRBJ2-5
size: NA
V: TRBV20-1
CDR3: CSAREGLLGETQYF
DNA: TGCAGTGCTAGAGAGGGACTTCTCGGGGAGACCCAGTACTTC

D: NA
J: TRBJ2-7
size: NA
V: TRBV15
CDR3: CATSRDIMDPDEQYF
DNA: TGTGCCACCAGCAGAGATATTATGGACCCAGACGAGCAGTACTTC

D: NA
J: TRBJ1-2
size: NA
V: TRBV4-2
CDR3: CASGPRRTQGLRSLNYGYTF
DNA: TGTGCCAGCGGACCTCGACGGACACAGGGACTACGCTCCCTTAACTATGGCTACACCTTC

D: TRBD2
J: TRBJ2-7
size: NA
V: TRBV20-1
CDR3: CSASAGESGNEQYF
DNA: TGCAGTGCTAGTGCGGGAGAAAGTGGGAATGAGCAGTACTTC

D: NA
J: TRBJ2-1
size: NA
V: TRBV9
CDR3: CASSEGVSREYYNEQFF
DNA: TGTGCCAGCAGCGAGGGAGTCTCGCGGGAATACTACAATGAGCAGTTCTTC

D: TRBD1
J: TRBJ1-2
size: NA
V: TRBV9
CDR3: CASSVARDREGYGYTF
DNA: TGTGCCAGCAGCGTAGCGAGGGACAGGGAAGGCTATGGCTACACCTTC

D: TRBD2
J: TRBJ2-5
size: few
V: TRBV20-1
CDR3: CSARDPAGGYKTQYF
DNA: TGCAGTGCTAGAGATCCAGCGGGGGGCTACAAGACCCAGTACTTC

D: NA
J: TRBJ2-5
size: NA
V: TRBV12-3/TRBV12-4
CDR3: CASSFRQIQETQYF
DNA: TGTGCCAGCAGTTTCAGACAGATACAAGAGACCCAGTACTTC

D: TRBD1
J: TRBJ2-5
size: NA
V: TRBV2
CDR3: CAIETGGQYF
DNA: TGTGCCATCGAGACAGGGGGGCAGTACTTC

D: TRBD2
J: TRBJ2-1
size: NA
V: TRBV6-1
CDR3: CASSGPSGPYNEQFF
DNA: TGTGCCAGCAGTGGACCTAGCGGACCCTACAATGAGCAGTTCTTC

D: NA
J: TRBJ2-1
size: NA
V: TRBV4-2
CDR3: CASSQDRPGEQFF
DNA: TGTGCCAGCAGCCAAGATCGGCCAGGGGAGCAGTTCTTC

D: TRBD1
J: TRBJ2-7
size: NA
V: TRBV30
CDR3: CAWSLYLGQGHYEQYF
DNA: TGTGCCTGGAGTCTCTACCTCGGACAGGGGCACTACGAGCAGTACTTC

D: TRBD2
J: TRBJ2-5
size: NA
V: TRBV20-1
CDR3: CSARDPASGRWNEQYF
DNA: TGCAGTGCTAGAGATCCAGCTAGCGGGAGGTGGAATGAGCAGTACTTC

D: NA
J: TRBJ1-2
size: few
V: TRBV10-3
CDR3: CAIRADSGYGYTF
DNA: TGTGCCATCAGGGCGGACAGCGGCTATGGCTACACCTTC

D: TRBD2
J: TRBJ2-1
size: few
V: TRBV29-1
CDR3: CSVEGLAGIEQFF
DNA: TGCAGCGTTGAGGGACTAGCGGGGATTGAGCAGTTCTTC

D: TRBD1
J: TRBJ1-5
size: NA
V: TRBV20-1
CDR3: CSASGQGALKSNQPQHF
DNA: TGCAGTGCTTCCGGACAGGGGGCCCTAAAGAGCAATCAGCCCCAGCATTTT

D: NA
J: TRBJ1-6
size: few
V: TRBV4-1
CDR3: CASSQGWGKRNSPLHF
DNA: TGCGCCAGCAGCCAAGGATGGGGGAAGAGAAATTCACCCCTCCACTTT

D: NA
J: TRBJ1-5
size: NA
V: TRBV7-9
CDR3: CASGQGGESNQPQHF
DNA: TGTGCCAGCGGCCAGGGTGGGGAAAGCAATCAGCCCCAGCATTTT